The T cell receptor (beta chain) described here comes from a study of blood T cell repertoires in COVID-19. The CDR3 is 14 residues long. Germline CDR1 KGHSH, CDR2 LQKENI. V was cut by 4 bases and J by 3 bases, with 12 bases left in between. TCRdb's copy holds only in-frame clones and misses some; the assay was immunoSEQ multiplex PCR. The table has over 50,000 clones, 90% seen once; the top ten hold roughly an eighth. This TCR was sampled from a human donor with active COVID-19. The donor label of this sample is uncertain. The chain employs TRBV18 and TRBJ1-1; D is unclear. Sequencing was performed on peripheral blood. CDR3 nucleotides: TGTGCCAGCTCACTTCCCCATGCAGACACTGAAGCTTTCTTT. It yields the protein CASSLPHADTEAFF.